This T cell receptor beta chain was captured in a study of shared clonotypes between healthy human individuals. The overall study: CD8 memory received one plate per donor, CD8 naive two, CD4 memory three and CD4 naive three.

Points from the study as a whole: Among non-shared clonotypes, generation probabilities were lower than among those shared by all four donors. Blood was the only sampled material, and tissue repertoires likely differ.

Only in-frame clones appear in the TCRdb table, and some are missing; sequencing was by immunoSEQ multiplex PCR. The repertoire includes a few million clones, around 94% of them detected once, and roughly 0.13% sits in the top ten. This clone was recorded only once. Its cognate antigen is unknown. The CDR3 is made up of 19 amino acids. The V gene lost 4 bases and the J gene lost 4 bases, with 27 bases spanning the gap. The germline CDR1 and CDR2 sequences are SGDLS and YYNGEE. This clonotype was obtained from a man aged 18-30 years in good health. Sequenced input: naive CD4+ T cells sorted from blood. As for subset: CD45RA+ positively selected. The chain combines TRBV9 with TRBJ1-5; D possibly corresponds to TRBD1 (6 bases). CDR3 sequence (DNA): TGTGCCAGCAGCCCCAGATATAGACAGGTTTACCCCCTAAATCAGCCCCAGCATTTT. Translating it yields CASSPRYRQVYPLNQPQHF.